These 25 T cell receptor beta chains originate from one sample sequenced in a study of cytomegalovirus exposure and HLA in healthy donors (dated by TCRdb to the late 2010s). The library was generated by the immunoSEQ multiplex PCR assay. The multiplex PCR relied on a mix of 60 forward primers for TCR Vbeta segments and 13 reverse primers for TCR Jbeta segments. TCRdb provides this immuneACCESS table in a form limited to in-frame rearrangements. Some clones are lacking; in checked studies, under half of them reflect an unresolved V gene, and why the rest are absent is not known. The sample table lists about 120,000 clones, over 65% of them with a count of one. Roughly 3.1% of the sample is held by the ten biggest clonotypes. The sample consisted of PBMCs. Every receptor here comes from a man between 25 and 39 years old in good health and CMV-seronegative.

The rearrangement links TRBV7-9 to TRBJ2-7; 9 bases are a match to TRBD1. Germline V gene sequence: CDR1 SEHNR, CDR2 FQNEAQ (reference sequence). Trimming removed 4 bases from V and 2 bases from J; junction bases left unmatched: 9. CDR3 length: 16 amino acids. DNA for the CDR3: TGTGCCAGCAGCTCAAGAGACAGGGGGGATACCTACGAGCAGTACTTC. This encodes CASSSRDRGDTYEQYF.

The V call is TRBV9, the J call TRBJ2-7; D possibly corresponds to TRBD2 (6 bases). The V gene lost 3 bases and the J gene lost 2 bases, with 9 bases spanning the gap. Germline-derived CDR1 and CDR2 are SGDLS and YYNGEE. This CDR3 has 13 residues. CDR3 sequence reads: CASSGGATYEQYF. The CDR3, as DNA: TGTGCCAGCAGCGGCGGGGCTACCTACGAGCAGTACTTC.

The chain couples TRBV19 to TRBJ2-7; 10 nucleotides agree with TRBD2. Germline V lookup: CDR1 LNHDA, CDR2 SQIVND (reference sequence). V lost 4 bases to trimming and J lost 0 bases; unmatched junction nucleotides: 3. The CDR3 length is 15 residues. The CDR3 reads CASSTVAGGSYEQYF. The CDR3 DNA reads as TGTGCCAGTAGTACCGTAGCGGGAGGCTCCTACGAGCAGTACTTC.

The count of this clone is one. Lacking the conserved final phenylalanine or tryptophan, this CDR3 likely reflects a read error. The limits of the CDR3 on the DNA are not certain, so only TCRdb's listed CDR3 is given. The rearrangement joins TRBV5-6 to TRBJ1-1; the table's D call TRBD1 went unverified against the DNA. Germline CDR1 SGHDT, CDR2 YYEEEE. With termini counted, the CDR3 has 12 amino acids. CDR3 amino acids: CASSPWTGGPQG.

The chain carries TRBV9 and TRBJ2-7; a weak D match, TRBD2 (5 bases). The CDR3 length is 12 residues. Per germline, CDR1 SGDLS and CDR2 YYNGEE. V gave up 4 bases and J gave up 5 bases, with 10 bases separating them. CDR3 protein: CASSREGHEQYF. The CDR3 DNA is TGTGCCAGCAGCCGGGAAGGCCACGAGCAGTACTTC.

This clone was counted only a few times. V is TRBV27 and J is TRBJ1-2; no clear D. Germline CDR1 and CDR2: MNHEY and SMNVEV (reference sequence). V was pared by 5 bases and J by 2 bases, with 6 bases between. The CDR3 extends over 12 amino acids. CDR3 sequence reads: CASSNRNYGYTF. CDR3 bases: TGTGCCAGCAGTAACAGAAACTATGGCTACACCTTC.

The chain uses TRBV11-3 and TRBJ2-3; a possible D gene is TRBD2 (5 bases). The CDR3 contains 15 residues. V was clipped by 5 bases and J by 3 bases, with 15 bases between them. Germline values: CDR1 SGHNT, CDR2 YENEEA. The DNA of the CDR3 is TGTGCCAGCAGCCTGGGAAGGGAGAAAACAGATACGCAGTATTTT. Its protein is CASSLGREKTDTQYF.

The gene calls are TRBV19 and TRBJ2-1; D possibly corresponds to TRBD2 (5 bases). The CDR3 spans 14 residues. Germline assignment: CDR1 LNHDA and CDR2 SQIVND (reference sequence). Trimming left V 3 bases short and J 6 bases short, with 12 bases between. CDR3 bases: TGTGCCAGTAGTATTGGAGCGGCCCCCAATGAGCAGTTCTTC. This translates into CASSIGAAPNEQFF. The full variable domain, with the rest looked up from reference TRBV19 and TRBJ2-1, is DGGITQSPKYLFRKEGQNVTLSCEQNLNHDAMYWYRQDPGQGLRLIYYSQIVNDFQKGDIAEGYSVSREKKESFPLTVTSAQKNPTAFYLCASSIGAAPNEQFFGPGTRLTVL.

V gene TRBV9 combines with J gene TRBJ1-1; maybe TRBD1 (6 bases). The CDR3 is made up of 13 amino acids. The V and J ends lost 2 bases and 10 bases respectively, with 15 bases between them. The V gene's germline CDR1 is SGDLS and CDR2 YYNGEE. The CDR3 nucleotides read TGTGCCAGCAGCGTTAAGGGGGACGGACTAGCTTTCTTT. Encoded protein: CASSVKGDGLAFF.

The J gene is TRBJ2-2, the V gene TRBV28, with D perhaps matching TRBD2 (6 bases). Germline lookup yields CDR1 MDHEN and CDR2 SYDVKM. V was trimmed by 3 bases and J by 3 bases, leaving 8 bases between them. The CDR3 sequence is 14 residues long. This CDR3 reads CASSLEGYTGELFF. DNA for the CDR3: TGTGCCAGCAGTTTGGAGGGATACACCGGGGAGCTGTTTTTT.

The CDR3 nucleotides are TGTGCCAGCAGCTTAAAACGGAATGAAAAACTGTTTTTT. The encoded protein is CASSLKRNEKLFF. The chain links TRBV7-2 to TRBJ1-4; D gene unclear. Germline CDR1 reads SGHTA; CDR2 reads FQGNSA. The CDR3 is made up of 13 amino acids. Trimming took off 2 bases at V and 5 bases at J, with 6 bases between the two ends.

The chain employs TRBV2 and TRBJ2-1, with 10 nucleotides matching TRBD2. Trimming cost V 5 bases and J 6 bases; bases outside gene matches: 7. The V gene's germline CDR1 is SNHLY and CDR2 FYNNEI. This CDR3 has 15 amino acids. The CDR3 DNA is TGTGCCAGCAGTAAACTAGCGGGAACTACCAATGAGCAGTTCTTC. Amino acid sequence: CASSKLAGTTNEQFF.

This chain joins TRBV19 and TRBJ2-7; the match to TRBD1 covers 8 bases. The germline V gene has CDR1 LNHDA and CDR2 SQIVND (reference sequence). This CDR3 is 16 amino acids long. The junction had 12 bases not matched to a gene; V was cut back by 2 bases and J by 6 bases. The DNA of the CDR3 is TGTGCCAGTAGTATATTCCCGGGACAGGCCGCTCCCGAGCAGTACTTC. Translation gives CASSIFPGQAAPEQYF.

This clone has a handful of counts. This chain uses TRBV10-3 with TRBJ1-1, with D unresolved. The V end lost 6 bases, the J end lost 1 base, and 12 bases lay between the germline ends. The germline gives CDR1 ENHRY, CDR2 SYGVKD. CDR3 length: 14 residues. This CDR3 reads CAISAARENTEAFF. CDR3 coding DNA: TGTGCCATCAGCGCGGCGCGGGAGAACACTGAAGCTTTCTTT.

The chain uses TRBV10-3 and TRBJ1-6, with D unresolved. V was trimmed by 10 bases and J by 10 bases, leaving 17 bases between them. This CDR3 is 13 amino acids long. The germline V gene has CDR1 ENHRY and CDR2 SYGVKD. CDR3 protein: CATSDRWSSPLHF. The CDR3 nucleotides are TGTGCCACCTCCGACCGCTGGAGCTCACCCCTCCACTTT.

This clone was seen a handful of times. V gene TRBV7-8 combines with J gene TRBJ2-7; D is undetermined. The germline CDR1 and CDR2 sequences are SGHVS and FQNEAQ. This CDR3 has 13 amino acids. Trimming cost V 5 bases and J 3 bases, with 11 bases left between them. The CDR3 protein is CASSAHPIYEQYF. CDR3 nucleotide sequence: TGTGCCAGCAGCGCCCACCCTATCTACGAGCAGTACTTC.

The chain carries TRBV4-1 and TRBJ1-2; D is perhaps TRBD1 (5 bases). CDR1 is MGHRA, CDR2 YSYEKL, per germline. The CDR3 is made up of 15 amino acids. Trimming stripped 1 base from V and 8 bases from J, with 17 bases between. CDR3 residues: CASSQGSNQGGGYTF. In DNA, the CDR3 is TGCGCCAGCAGCCAAGGATCAAACCAGGGAGGCGGCTACACCTTC.

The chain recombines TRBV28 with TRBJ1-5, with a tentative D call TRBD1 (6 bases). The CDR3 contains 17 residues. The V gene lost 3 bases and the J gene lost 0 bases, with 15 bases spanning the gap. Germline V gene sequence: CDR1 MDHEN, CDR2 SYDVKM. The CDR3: CASSLFPGHYSNQPQHF. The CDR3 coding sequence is TGTGCCAGCAGTTTGTTCCCGGGACACTATAGCAATCAGCCCCAGCATTTT.

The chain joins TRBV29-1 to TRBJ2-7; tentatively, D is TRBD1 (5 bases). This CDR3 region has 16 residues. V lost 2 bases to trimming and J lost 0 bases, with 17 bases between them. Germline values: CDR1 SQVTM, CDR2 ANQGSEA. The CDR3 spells CSVETRDSLYSYEQYF. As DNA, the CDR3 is TGCAGCGTTGAAACCCGCGACAGTTTATACTCCTACGAGCAGTACTTC.

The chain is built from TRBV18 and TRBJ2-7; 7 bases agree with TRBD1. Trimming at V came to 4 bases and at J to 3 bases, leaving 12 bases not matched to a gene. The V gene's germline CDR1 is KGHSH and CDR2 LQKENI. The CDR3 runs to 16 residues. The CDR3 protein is CASSRATGQVGYEQYF. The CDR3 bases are TGTGCCAGCTCACGGGCGACAGGGCAGGTGGGCTACGAGCAGTACTTC.

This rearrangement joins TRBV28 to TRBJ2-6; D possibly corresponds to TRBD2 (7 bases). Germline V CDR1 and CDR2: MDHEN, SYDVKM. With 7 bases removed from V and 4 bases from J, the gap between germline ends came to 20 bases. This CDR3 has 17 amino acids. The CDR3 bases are TGTGCCAGCACCCCACTAGGGGGGGGAACCGGGGCCAACGTCCTGACTTTC. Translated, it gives CASTPLGGGTGANVLTF.

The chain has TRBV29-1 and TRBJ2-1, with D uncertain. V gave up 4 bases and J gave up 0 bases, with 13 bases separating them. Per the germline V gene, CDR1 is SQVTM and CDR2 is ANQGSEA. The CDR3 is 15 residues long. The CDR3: CSVGIFGLSYNEQFF. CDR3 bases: TGCAGCGTTGGAATCTTCGGTCTCTCCTACAATGAGCAGTTCTTC.

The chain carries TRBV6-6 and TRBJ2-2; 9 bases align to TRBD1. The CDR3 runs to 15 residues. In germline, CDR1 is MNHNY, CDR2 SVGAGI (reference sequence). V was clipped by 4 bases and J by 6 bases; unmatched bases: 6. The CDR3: CASSSGQGGSGELFF. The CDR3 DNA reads TGTGCCAGCAGTTCGGGACAGGGAGGGTCCGGGGAGCTGTTTTTT.

The DNA of the CDR3 is TGTGCCAGCAGTACCTTCAGGGGGCTCGGAGAAAAACTGTTTTTT. Protein sequence: CASSTFRGLGEKLFF. This chain connects TRBV28 to TRBJ1-4; TRBD1 matches at 8 bases. Germline trimming cut 5 bases from V and 8 bases from J; bases unmatched to any gene: 10. The CDR3 consists of 15 residues. Germline V CDR1 and CDR2: MDHEN, SYDVKM.

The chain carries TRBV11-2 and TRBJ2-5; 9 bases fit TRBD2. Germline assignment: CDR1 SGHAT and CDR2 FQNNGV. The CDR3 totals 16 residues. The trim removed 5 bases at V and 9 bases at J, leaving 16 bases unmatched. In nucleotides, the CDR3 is TGTGCCAGCAGCATTAGGACCGGACCTCTAGCGGGACCCCAGTACTTC. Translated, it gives CASSIRTGPLAGPQYF.